This TCR beta chain was obtained from a study of cytomegalovirus exposure and HLA in healthy donors. The donors (healthy individuals) were bone marrow donors. It was with 60 Vbeta and 13 Jbeta primers that the PCR ran. Assay: immunoSEQ multiplex PCR; the TCRdb copy retains only in-frame clones and omits some. The sample lists 150,000 to 200,000 clones; 80% to 85% were seen once. Findings and limits, study-wide: Available immune exposure information covered CMV serostatus only.

On this clone itself: What it recognizes is unknown.

The material sequenced was PBMCs. The clonotype comes from a middle-aged man in good health and CMV-seronegative.

CDR3 protein: CATSRKMTGLSQETQYF. In DNA, the CDR3 is TGTGCCACCAGCAGAAAAATGACAGGGTTGTCTCAAGAGACCCAGTACTTC. The chain carries TRBV15 and TRBJ2-5; 7 bases fit TRBD1. CDR1 and CDR2 (germline): LNHNV, YYDKDF (reference sequence). V shed 2 bases, J shed 2 bases, and the junction held 11 bases outside the gene matches. This CDR3 has 17 residues.